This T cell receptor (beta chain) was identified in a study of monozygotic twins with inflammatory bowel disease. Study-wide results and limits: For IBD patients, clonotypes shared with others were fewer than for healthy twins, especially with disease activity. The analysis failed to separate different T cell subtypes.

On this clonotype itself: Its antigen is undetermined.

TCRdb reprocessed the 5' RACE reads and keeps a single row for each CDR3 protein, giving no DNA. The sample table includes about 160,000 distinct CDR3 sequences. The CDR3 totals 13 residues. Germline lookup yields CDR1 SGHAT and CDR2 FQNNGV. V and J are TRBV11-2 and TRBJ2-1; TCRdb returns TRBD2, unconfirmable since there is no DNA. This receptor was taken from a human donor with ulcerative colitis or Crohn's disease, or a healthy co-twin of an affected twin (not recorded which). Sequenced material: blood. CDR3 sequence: CASEASGDNEQFF. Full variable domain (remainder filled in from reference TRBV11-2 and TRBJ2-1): EAGVAQSPRYKIIEKRQSVAFWCNPISGHATLYWYQQILGQGPKLLIQFQNNGVVDDSQLPKDRFSAERLKGVDSTLKIQPAKLEDSAVYLCASEASGDNEQFFGPGTRLTVL.